The TCR beta chain under discussion was sequenced for a study of T cell changes during pregnancy in multiple sclerosis. The table came from immunoSEQ multiplex PCR; TCRdb's copy has only in-frame clones and leaves some out. The table lists 39,000 or so clones, 80% to 95% of them singletons, with about 9% in the top ten. Per germline, CDR1 SGHDT and CDR2 YYEEEE. The CDR3 runs to 13 residues. V was pared by 4 bases and J by 8 bases, with 15 bases between. The sequencing used CD8+ T cells from peripheral blood mononuclear cells, collected in the first trimester of pregnancy. This sequence was found in a female donor with multiple sclerosis, enrolled in a pregnancy study. J is TRBJ1-1 and V is TRBV5-6, with D possibly being TRBD1 (5 bases). Here the CDR3 reads CASSGGLLTEAFF. The DNA for the CDR3 is TGTGCCAGCAGCGGGGGACTACTAACCGAAGCTTTCTTT.